Following are 7 T cell receptor beta chains from one sample sequenced in a study of cytomegalovirus exposure and HLA in healthy donors (dated by TCRdb to between 2016 and 2019). Library prep was done by the immunoSEQ multiplex PCR assay. A mixture of 60 forward primers for TCR Vbeta segments and 13 reverse primers for TCR Jbeta segments was used in the multiplex PCR. Entries here come from immuneACCESS through TCRdb and include only in-frame sequences with V and J called. Some clones fail to appear in such tables; in the studies checked, an unresolved V gene covers under half of the shortfall, and the cause of the remainder is unknown. This sample gives approximately 150,000 clones in total; approximately 80% of them show up just once. The ten largest clonotypes hold approximately 15% of the sample. The material sequenced was PBMCs. These receptors all stem from a woman between 35 and 50 years old in good health and CMV-seronegative.

This clone was seen only a few times. The J gene is TRBJ2-5, the V gene TRBV7-3; D might be TRBD2 (5 bases). Germline CDR1 and CDR2: SGHTA and FQGTGA. The CDR3 extends over 13 amino acids. V lost 6 bases to trimming and J lost 4 bases, with 12 bases between them. The DNA for the CDR3 is TGTGCCAGCAGTTCCGGGATCTCAGAGACCCAGTACTTC. This sequence encodes CASSSGISETQYF.

The chain uses TRBV6-6 and TRBJ1-1, with a tentative D call TRBD1 (5 bases). The CDR3 has 13 amino acids. V was cut by 5 bases and J by 0 bases, with 7 bases left in between. Per germline, CDR1 MNHNY and CDR2 SVGAGI (reference sequence). CDR3 sequence reads: CASSPRVNTEAFF. The CDR3 DNA follows: TGTGCCAGCAGTCCCAGGGTGAACACTGAAGCTTTCTTT.

The chain has TRBV11-2 and TRBJ1-2; D may be TRBD1 (5 bases). With 5 bases removed from V and 8 bases from J, the gap between germline ends came to 9 bases. Germline CDR1 SGHAT, CDR2 FQNNGV. There are 11 residues in the CDR3. The CDR3 sequence is CASSPGLGYTF. The CDR3 DNA sequence: TGTGCCAGCAGCCCAGGGTTGGGCTACACCTTC.

The chain combines TRBV11-2 with TRBJ1-5; no reliable D call. There are 14 residues in the CDR3. Trimming removed 5 bases at V and 3 bases at J, with 11 bases between. Germline V gene sequence: CDR1 SGHAT, CDR2 FQNNGV. The CDR3: CASSPTGNNQPQHF. CDR3 DNA: TGTGCCAGCAGCCCCACCGGGAACAATCAGCCCCAGCATTTT.

The chain carries TRBV19 and TRBJ1-6; D is unresolved. CDR1 and CDR2 from the germline V gene are LNHDA and SQIVND (reference sequence). The ends were cut back, 5 bases at V and 0 bases at J, with 14 bases in the middle. This CDR3 comprises 17 residues. The CDR3 region is CASSPGRGSSYNSPLHF. Here the CDR3 DNA reads TGTGCCAGTAGTCCCGGAAGAGGGAGCTCCTATAATTCACCCCTCCACTTT.

V gene TRBV28 combines with J gene TRBJ1-5; D unresolved. Germline CDR1 MDHEN, CDR2 SYDVKM. With 6 bases removed from V and 5 bases from J, the gap between germline ends came to 8 bases. The CDR3 contains 12 residues. This CDR3 is CASRLIHQPQHF. CDR3 nucleotides: TGTGCCAGCAGACTTATCCATCAGCCCCAGCATTTT.

This clone appeared a few times. The CDR3 spells CASGSTSQGTNYGYTF. CDR3 bases: TGTGCTAGTGGTTCTACGTCCCAGGGTACTAACTATGGCTACACCTTC. V and J are TRBV12-5 and TRBJ1-2; possibly TRBD1 for D (5 bases). Trimming pared 4 bases from V and 0 bases from J, leaving 15 bases between. CDR3 length equals 16 residues. Germline values: CDR1 LGHNT, CDR2 FRNRAP.